The 29 T cell receptor beta chains below were found in one sample sequenced in a study of cytomegalovirus exposure and HLA in healthy donors. PCR employed 60 Vbeta and 13 Jbeta primers. Produced via immunoSEQ multiplex PCR; TCRdb's table is partial and in-frame only. The sample carries about 110,000 clones, 81% recorded once. Sequenced: PBMCs. All receptors derive from a man between 25 and 39 years old in good health and CMV-seronegative.

In DNA, the CDR3 is TGCGCCAGCAGCCCTCTGGGAGGAGACGAAGCTTTCTTT. Its translation: CASSPLGGDEAFF. The rearrangement links TRBV5-1 to TRBJ1-1; D remains unclear. The CDR3 length is 13 residues. Trimming cost V 4 bases and J 8 bases, with 15 bases left between them. Germline lookup yields CDR1 SGHRS and CDR2 YFSETQ.

This clone has a handful of counts. This chain connects TRBV6-5 to TRBJ2-1; D not certain. This CDR3 region has 13 residues. Germline CDR1 reads MNHEY; CDR2 reads SVGAGI. The V end lost 6 bases, the J end lost 0 bases, and 6 bases lay between the germline ends. The CDR3: CASSYRSYNEQFF. CDR3 coding DNA: TGTGCCAGCAGCTACCGCTCCTACAATGAGCAGTTCTTC.

A note on this clone: Mismatch with germline at one junction end may stem from a read error. This CDR3 reads CASSPGLAGVEQFF. The CDR3 nucleotides read TGTGCTAGCAGCCCGGGACTAGCGGGAGTCGAGCAGTTCTTC. This chain uses TRBV7-7 with TRBJ2-1; TRBD2 matches 14 bases. The germline V gene has CDR1 SSHAT and CDR2 FNYEAQ (reference sequence). The CDR3 contains 14 residues.

CDR3 region: CASSYRYNQPQHF. Written as DNA, the CDR3 is TGTGCCAGCAGTTACCGGTACAATCAGCCCCAGCATTTT. The chain employs TRBV28 and TRBJ1-5; D remains ambiguous. V was shortened by 4 bases and J by 3 bases, with 7 bases between the two germline ends. Germline-derived CDR1 and CDR2 are MDHEN and SYDVKM. There are 13 residues in the CDR3.

The chain joins TRBV21-1 to TRBJ2-5; TRBD1 reflects the table's D call only, with no check against the DNA. TRBV21-1 is noted as a pseudogene. This CDR3 has 14 amino acids. The CDR3 is CASQEGQWAETQYF. CDR3 sequence (DNA): TGTGCCAGCCAAGAGGGACAGTGGGCAGAGACCCAGTACTTC.

The J gene is TRBJ2-3, the V gene TRBV5-1, with D perhaps TRBD2 (5 bases). Trimming removed 3 bases from V and 0 bases from J, with 17 bases in between. CDR1 SGHRS and CDR2 YFSETQ come from the germline V gene. The CDR3 runs 17 residues. The DNA of the CDR3 is TGCGCCAGCAGCTGGAACCTCCTAGCCGCTAGCACAGATACGCAGTATTTT. It specifies CASSWNLLAASTDTQYF.

This CDR3 reads CASTLDGLGEQFF. CDR3 DNA sequence: TGTGCCAGCACTCTAGATGGCCTCGGTGAGCAGTTCTTC. The chain has TRBV6-5 and TRBJ2-1; D is ambiguous. Trimming left V 7 bases short and J 9 bases short, with 16 bases between. Germline V gene lookup returns CDR1 MNHEY and CDR2 SVGAGI. This CDR3 has 13 amino acids.

This chain links TRBV29-1 with TRBJ2-1; 9 nucleotides line up with TRBD2. Germline lookup yields CDR1 SQVTM and CDR2 ANQGSEA. The J segment lost 2 bases and the V segment lost 3 bases, leaving 14 bases of the junction unmatched. The length of the CDR3 is 18 residues. The CDR3 spells CSVDGSLERGATYNEQFF. CDR3 in DNA: TGCAGCGTTGATGGGTCCCTGGAGCGGGGGGCAACCTACAATGAGCAGTTCTTC.

The V gene is TRBV28, the J gene TRBJ2-1, with 8 positions matching TRBD2. The CDR3 is made up of 16 amino acids. The J segment lost 7 bases and the V segment lost 2 bases, leaving 10 bases of the junction unmatched. Germline-derived CDR1 and CDR2 are MDHEN and SYDVKM. The CDR3 region is CASSLTRVAGTNEQFF. The CDR3 DNA sequence: TGTGCCAGCAGTTTAACTAGAGTAGCGGGAACGAATGAGCAGTTCTTC.

The genes are TRBV5-1 and TRBJ2-5; 7 bases match TRBD1. V dropped 4 bases and J dropped 5; count of bases not matched to a gene: 8. The CDR3 consists of 14 residues. Germline values: CDR1 SGHRS, CDR2 YFSETQ. The CDR3 bases are TGCGCCAGCAGCCCGACAGGGCGATCGGAGACCCAGTACTTC. It yields the protein CASSPTGRSETQYF.

V is TRBV23-1 and J is TRBJ1-2; 8 bases are a match to TRBD1. TRBV23-1 is an ORF for which the function is uncertain. Trimming removed 0 bases from V and 4 bases from J; junction bases left unmatched: 7. The CDR3 loop spans 16 amino acids. The CDR3 nucleotides are TGCGCCAGCAGTCAATCTCCCGCAGGGGGCCTCTATGGCTACACCTTC. It yields the protein CASSQSPAGGLYGYTF.

In its sample, this clone was seen a few times. The chain links TRBV9 to TRBJ1-1; the match to TRBD1 covers 8 bases. Trimming took 5 bases from V and 6 from J; bases not matched to a gene: 9. Germline values: CDR1 SGDLS, CDR2 YYNGEE. The CDR3 is made up of 14 amino acids. The CDR3 sequence: CASSDRGLHAEAFF. CDR3 DNA sequence: TGTGCCAGCAGTGACAGGGGACTGCATGCTGAAGCTTTCTTT.

This chain links TRBV7-9 with TRBJ1-1, with TRBD1 matching over 7 bases. Germline trimming cut 5 bases from V and 6 bases from J; bases unmatched to any gene: 6. The CDR3 is 13 residues long. Germline loops: CDR1 SEHNR, CDR2 FQNEAQ (reference sequence). The DNA for the CDR3 is TGTGCCAGCAGCCCAAGACAGGGCTCTGAAGCTTTCTTT. Its translation is CASSPRQGSEAFF.

The CDR3 DNA sequence: TGTGCATCCGGGATACTGAATCAGCCCCAGCATTTT. It yields the protein CASGILNQPQHF. V usage is TRBV28 and J usage is TRBJ1-5; D gene ambiguous. The CDR3 is 12 amino acids. Germline-derived CDR1 and CDR2 are MDHEN and SYDVKM.

V usage is TRBV10-3 and J usage is TRBJ2-7, with a weak D call TRBD2 (5 bases). The germline gives CDR1 ENHRY, CDR2 SYGVKD. The CDR3 length is 13 residues. Trimming removed 6 bases from V and 0 bases from J, with 9 bases in between. The CDR3 loop reads CAISGVNSYEQYF. CDR3 in DNA: TGTGCCATCAGCGGGGTCAACTCCTACGAGCAGTACTTC.

The rearrangement links TRBV14 to TRBJ1-1; D might be TRBD1 (5 bases). Germline-derived CDR1 and CDR2 are SGHDN and FVKESK. Between the trimmed V and J ends, which lost 4 bases and 11 bases, there was a span of 20 bases. The CDR3 covers 14 residues. The CDR3 loop is CASSLDRGVIGAFF. In DNA, the CDR3 is TGTGCCAGCAGCCTTGACCGGGGGGTGATCGGGGCTTTCTTT.

The chain combines TRBV23-1 with TRBJ2-7; 7 nucleotides match TRBD2. TRBV23-1 is classed as an ORF, of uncertain function. After removal of 0 bases from V and 2 bases from J, the junction contained 10 bases not matched to a gene. CDR3 length: 17 amino acids. The CDR3 loop reads CASSQSIHLREAYEQYF. The DNA of the CDR3 is TGCGCCAGCAGTCAATCGATCCATCTTCGGGAGGCCTACGAGCAGTACTTC.

V and J are TRBV6-1 and TRBJ2-2, with TRBD1 matching over 7 bases. The V gene's germline CDR1 is MNHNS and CDR2 SASEGT. The CDR3 contains 15 residues. The V gene end was trimmed by 7 bases and the J gene end by 2 bases; junction bases not matched to a gene: 7. This CDR3 is CASIQNRGNTGELFF. The DNA of the CDR3 is TGTGCCAGCATTCAAAACAGGGGTAACACCGGGGAGCTGTTTTTT.

The chain is built from TRBV7-9 and TRBJ2-3, with D possibly matching TRBD2 (5 bases). Germline CDR1 and CDR2: SEHNR and FQNEAQ (reference sequence). CDR3 length: 14 residues. Trimming took off 2 bases at V and 2 bases at J, with 8 bases between the two ends. The CDR3 DNA reads as TGTGCCAGCAGCTTACGGGGTTACACAGATACGCAGTATTTT. Translating gives CASSLRGYTDTQYF. The complete variable domain, with remaining parts taken from reference TRBV7-9 and TRBJ2-3, reads DTGVSQNPRHKITKRGQNVTFRCDPISEHNRLYWYRQTLGQGPEFLTYFQNEAQLEKSRLLSDRFSAERPKGSFSTLEIQRTEQGDSAMYLCASSLRGYTDTQYFGPGTRLTVL.

The chain is built from TRBV13 and TRBJ2-7; 14 nucleotides agree with TRBD2. V dropped 5 bases and J dropped 4; count of bases not matched to a gene: 4. Germline assignment: CDR1 PRHDT and CDR2 FYEKMQ (reference sequence). The CDR3 consists of 15 residues. The CDR3 bases are TGTGCCAGCAGCCTCCGACTAGCGGGAGGGTACGAGCAGTACTTC. This codes for CASSLRLAGGYEQYF.

The V and J genes are TRBV9 and TRBJ2-3, with 10 bases matching TRBD2. This CDR3 spans 15 amino acids. Per germline, CDR1 SGDLS and CDR2 YYNGEE. The J segment lost 2 bases and the V segment lost 3 bases, leaving 3 bases of the junction unmatched. CDR3 sequence: CASSATSGATDTQYF. CDR3 bases: TGTGCCAGCAGCGCCACTAGCGGGGCCACAGATACGCAGTATTTT.

The rearrangement links TRBV6-5 to TRBJ1-3, with D unresolved. V lost 2 bases and J 0 bases, leaving 11 bases between the germline ends. CDR3 length: 16 residues. Germline V gene lookup returns CDR1 MNHEY and CDR2 SVGAGI. DNA for the CDR3: TGTGCCAGCAGTTACAGGGCTGGAGGCTCTGGAAACACCATATATTTT. The encoded protein is CASSYRAGGSGNTIYF.

The chain links TRBV28 to TRBJ1-3; D not resolved. Trimming took 4 bases from V and 4 from J, leaving 14 bases between them. Germline V gene lookup returns CDR1 MDHEN and CDR2 SYDVKM. The CDR3 totals 15 residues. As DNA, the CDR3 is TGTGCCAGCAGTTCCAAAATCCGAGGGGGAAACACCATATATTTT. It codes for CASSSKIRGGNTIYF.

This clone appeared a few times. The chain is built from TRBV5-1 and TRBJ1-5; weak D call: TRBD1 (5 bases). Trimming pared 5 bases from V and 10 bases from J, leaving 16 bases between. Per germline, CDR1 SGHRS and CDR2 YFSETQ. The CDR3 loop spans 13 amino acids. For the CDR3, the DNA is TGCGCCAGCAGGCCGACAGAGTCTGAACCCCAGCATTTT. It specifies CASRPTESEPQHF.

The chain is built from TRBV30 and TRBJ1-2, with D tentatively TRBD1 (6 bases). The CDR3 is made up of 11 amino acids. The germline V gene encodes CDR1 GTSNPN and CDR2 SVGIG (reference sequence). V was clipped by 2 bases and J by 14 bases, with 15 bases between them. The CDR3 DNA follows: TGTGCCTGGAGTACGGCCCTCAGGGGAACCTTC. This gives the protein CAWSTALRGTF.

The V call is TRBV15, the J call TRBJ1-1; maybe TRBD1 (6 bases). Germline CDR1 and CDR2: LNHNV and YYDKDF (reference sequence). This CDR3 is built from 15 residues. With 0 bases removed from V and 10 bases from J, the gap between germline ends came to 18 bases. This CDR3 is CATSRDRGRTGGAFF. The DNA of the CDR3 is TGTGCCACCAGCAGAGACAGGGGTCGAACTGGGGGAGCTTTCTTT.

J is TRBJ2-3 and V is TRBV7-9; 13 nucleotides line up with TRBD2. The germline V gene encodes CDR1 SEHNR and CDR2 FQNEAQ (reference sequence). J gave up 2 bases and V 1 base, and 3 bases lay outside the gene matches. This CDR3 contains 17 residues. The CDR3 region has the DNA TGTGCCAGCAGCTTAGGACTAGCGGGAGGTAACACAGATACGCAGTATTTT. This encodes CASSLGLAGGNTDTQYF.

The rearrangement joins TRBV6-1 to TRBJ2-1; the match to TRBD1 covers 7 bases. Germline CDR1 and CDR2: MNHNS and SASEGT. V gave up 6 bases and J gave up 2 bases; unmatched junction bases: 7. The CDR3 is 15 amino acids. This CDR3 is CASRASGTAYNEQFF. The CDR3 DNA reads TGTGCCAGCAGAGCCTCCGGGACAGCCTACAATGAGCAGTTCTTC.

The chain combines TRBV11-2 with TRBJ1-2, with 12 bases lining up with TRBD1. Germline V lookup: CDR1 SGHAT, CDR2 FQNNGV. The CDR3 spans 18 residues. Unmatched junction bases numbered 11, after V lost 5 bases and J lost 1 base. The CDR3 sequence is CASSPLGGQGAVNYGYTF. The CDR3 DNA follows: TGTGCCAGCAGCCCCCTAGGGGGACAGGGGGCCGTTAACTATGGCTACACCTTC.